The T cell receptor (beta chain) described here comes from a study of blood T cells in healthy people across ages. There are 13 residues in the CDR3. V dropped 3 bases and J dropped 3 bases, with 8 bases sitting between them. Germline V gene data show CDR1 as MDHEN and CDR2 as SYDVKM. This clonotype was picked up one time. Healthy Caucasian individuals from Russia aged about 6 to 100 served as donors. Per-sample PBMC isolation yielded at least 7 million cells. Using a J-beta primer mix together with a sample-barcoded 5' primer, a second PCR was run for roughly 7 to 11 cycles. Each of the cDNA molecules was tagged by a template-switch adaptor with 12 random nucleotides. Via MiXCR, TCRdb re-called the 5' RACE reads, giving one row per CDR3 protein. The top ten hold approximately 23% of the sample, which has about 830,000 distinct CDR3 sequences, more than 45% seen once.

This TCR was recovered from a man in his thirties or forties in good health. The rearrangement links TRBV28 to TRBJ1-1, with D unclear. What was sequenced was blood. DNA for the CDR3: TGTGCCAGCAGTTTCCCCCGGGACACTGAAGCTTTCTTT. This translates into CASSFPRDTEAFF.